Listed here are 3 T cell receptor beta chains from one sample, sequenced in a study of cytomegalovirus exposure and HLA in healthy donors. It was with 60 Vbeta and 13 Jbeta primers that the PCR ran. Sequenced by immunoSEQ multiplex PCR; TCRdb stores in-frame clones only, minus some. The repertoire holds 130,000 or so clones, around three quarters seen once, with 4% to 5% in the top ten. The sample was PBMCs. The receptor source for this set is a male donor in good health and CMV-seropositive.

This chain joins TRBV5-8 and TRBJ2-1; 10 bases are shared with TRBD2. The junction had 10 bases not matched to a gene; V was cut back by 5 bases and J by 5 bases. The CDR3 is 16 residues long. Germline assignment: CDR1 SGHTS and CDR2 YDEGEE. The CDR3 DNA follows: TGTGCCAGCAGACCGCAAAGCGGGGGGGCCAACAATGAGCAGTTCTTC. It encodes CASRPQSGGANNEQFF.

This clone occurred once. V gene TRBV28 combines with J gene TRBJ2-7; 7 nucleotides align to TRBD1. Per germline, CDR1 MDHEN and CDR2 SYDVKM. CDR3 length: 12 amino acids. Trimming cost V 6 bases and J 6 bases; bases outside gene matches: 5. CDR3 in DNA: TGTGCCAGCAGCCAACAGGGGACCGAGCAGTACTTC. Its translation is CASSQQGTEQYF.

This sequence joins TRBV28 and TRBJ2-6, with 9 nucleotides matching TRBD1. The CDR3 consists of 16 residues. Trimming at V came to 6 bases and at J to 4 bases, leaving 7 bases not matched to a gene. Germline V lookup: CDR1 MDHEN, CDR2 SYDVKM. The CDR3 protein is CASRVDRGSGANVLTF. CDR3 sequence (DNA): TGTGCCAGCAGGGTGGACAGGGGTTCGGGGGCCAACGTCCTGACTTTC.